This T cell receptor (beta chain) originates from a study of cytomegalovirus exposure and HLA in healthy donors. Study summary: Unique TCRs from HLA-typed donors, 65 million to 85 million of them, were held in an early data release.

The PCR was carried out with 60 Vbeta primers and 13 Jbeta primers. Per the original data handling: In a later analysis, the count reached approximately 80 million unique TCR beta chains, with roughly 9.9 million shared. Sequencing used immunoSEQ multiplex PCR; TCRdb keeps in-frame clones, though not all of them. The V and J calls and clone size were taken over from that table, and D and trimming were inferred from the DNA. The table includes roughly 130,000 clones, approximately 69% detected once. Germline CDR1 is SGHAT and CDR2 is FQNNGV. Trimming cost V 3 bases and J 6 bases; bases outside gene matches: 2. The CDR3 is 14 amino acids.

The chain has TRBV11-2 and TRBJ2-1, with TRBD2 matching 10 bases. The sample taken for sequencing was PBMCs. The sequence was collected from a man between 35 and 55 years old in good health and CMV-seropositive. In nucleotides, the CDR3 is TGTGCCAGCAGCTTGGCTAGCGGGAGCAATGAGCAGTTCTTC. This encodes CASSLASGSNEQFF.